This TCR beta chain was profiled in a study of blood T cell repertoires in COVID-19. As for the study in general: Samples of COVID-19 (acute and convalescent) were obtained from the United States, Italy and Spain.

The CDR3 has 15 amino acids. The V end lost 0 bases, the J end lost 3 bases, and 12 bases lay between the germline ends. Per the germline V gene, CDR1 is MNHEY and CDR2 is SVGAGI. As originally analysed: By means of reference gene primer amplification, nucleated cell counts were estimated. Only in-frame clones appear in the TCRdb table, and some are missing; sequencing was by immunoSEQ multiplex PCR. V, J and clone size were drawn from that table, and D and trimming were deduced from the DNA. The sample contains a few hundred thousand clones, 90% of which appear only once. The chain is built from TRBV6-5 and TRBJ2-7; D possibly corresponds to TRBD2 (5 bases). This TCR derives from a woman aged 60 to 75 with COVID-19, enrolled during active disease. Sequencing input: peripheral blood. The CDR3 here is CASSYSVTGNYEQYF. Written as DNA, the CDR3 is TGTGCCAGCAGTTACTCGGTTACGGGAAACTACGAGCAGTACTTC.